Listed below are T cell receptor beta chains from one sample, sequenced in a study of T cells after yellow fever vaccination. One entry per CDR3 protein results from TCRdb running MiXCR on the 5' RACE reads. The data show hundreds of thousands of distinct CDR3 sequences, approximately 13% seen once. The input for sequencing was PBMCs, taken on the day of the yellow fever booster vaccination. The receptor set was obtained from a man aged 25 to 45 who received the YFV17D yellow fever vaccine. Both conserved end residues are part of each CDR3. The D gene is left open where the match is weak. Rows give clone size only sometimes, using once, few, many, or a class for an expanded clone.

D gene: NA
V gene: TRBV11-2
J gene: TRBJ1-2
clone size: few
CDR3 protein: CASSFAANYGYTF
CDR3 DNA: TGTGCCAGCAGCTTCGCAGCTAACTATGGCTACACCTTC

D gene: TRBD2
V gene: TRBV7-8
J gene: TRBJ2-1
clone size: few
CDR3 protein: CASKILADSYNEQFF
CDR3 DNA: TGTGCCAGCAAGATACTAGCGGATTCCTACAATGAGCAGTTCTTC

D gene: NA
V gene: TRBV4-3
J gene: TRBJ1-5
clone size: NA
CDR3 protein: CASSQDWGRGPNQPQHF
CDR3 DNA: TGCGCCAGCAGCCAAGATTGGGGCAGGGGACCTAATCAGCCCCAGCATTTT

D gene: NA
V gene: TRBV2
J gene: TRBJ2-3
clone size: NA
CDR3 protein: CASSTSGTGDTQYF
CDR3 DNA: NA

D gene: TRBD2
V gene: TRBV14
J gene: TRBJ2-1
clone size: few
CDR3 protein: CASSRLAGGFFEQFF
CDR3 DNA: TGTGCCAGCAGCCGACTAGCGGGAGGGTTTTTTGAGCAGTTCTTC

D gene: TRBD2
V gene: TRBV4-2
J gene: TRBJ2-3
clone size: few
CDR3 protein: CASSQVLSGTGDTQYF
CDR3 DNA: TGTGCCAGCAGCCAAGTCCTTAGCGGGACCGGAGATACGCAGTATTTT

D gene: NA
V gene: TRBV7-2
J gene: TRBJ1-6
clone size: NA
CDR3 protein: CASSARLGAGNSPLHF
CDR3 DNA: TGTGCCAGCAGCGCCCGTTTGGGGGCTGGGAATTCACCCCTCCACTTT

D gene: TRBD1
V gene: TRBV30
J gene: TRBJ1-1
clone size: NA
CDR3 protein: CAWVGQPNTEAFF
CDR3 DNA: TGTGCCTGGGTGGGACAGCCGAACACTGAAGCTTTCTTT

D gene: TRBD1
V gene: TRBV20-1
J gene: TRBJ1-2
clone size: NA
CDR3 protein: CSARVQGVDYGYTF
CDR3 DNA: TGCAGTGCTAGAGTTCAGGGGGTGGACTATGGCTACACCTTC

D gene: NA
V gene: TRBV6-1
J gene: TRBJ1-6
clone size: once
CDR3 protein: CASSKTGGRVNSPLHF
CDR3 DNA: TGTGCCAGCAGTAAGACGGGTGGCAGGGTTAATTCACCCCTCCACTTT

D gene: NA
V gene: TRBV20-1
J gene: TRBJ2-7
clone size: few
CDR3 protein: CSARLAVSYEQYF
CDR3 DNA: TGCAGTGCTAGATTAGCGGTCTCCTACGAGCAGTACTTC

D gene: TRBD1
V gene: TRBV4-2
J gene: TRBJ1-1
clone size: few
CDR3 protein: CASSQRTGASEAFF
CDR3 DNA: TGTGCCAGCAGCCAGAGGACAGGGGCCTCTGAAGCTTTCTTT

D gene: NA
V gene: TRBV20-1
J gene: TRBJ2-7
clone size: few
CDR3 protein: CSARGLATPGDEQYF
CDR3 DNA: TGCAGTGCTAGAGGGTTAGCGACCCCGGGGGACGAGCAGTACTTC

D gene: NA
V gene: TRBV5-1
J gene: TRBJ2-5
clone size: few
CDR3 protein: CASSLAFSETQYF
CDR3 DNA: TGCGCCAGCAGCTTGGCTTTCTCGGAGACCCAGTACTTC

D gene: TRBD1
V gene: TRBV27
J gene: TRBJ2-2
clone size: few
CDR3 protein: CASSWDRGYTGELFF
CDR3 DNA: TGTGCCAGCAGTTGGGACAGGGGATACACCGGGGAGCTGTTTTTT

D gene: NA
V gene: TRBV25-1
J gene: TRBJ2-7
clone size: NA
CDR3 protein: CASSEMSGAGEQYF
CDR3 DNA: TGTGCCAGCAGTGAAATGTCGGGGGCGGGGGAGCAGTACTTC

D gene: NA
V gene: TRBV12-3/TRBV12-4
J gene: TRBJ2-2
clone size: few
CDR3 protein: CASSFTLANTGELFF
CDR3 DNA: TGTGCCAGCAGTTTCACACTAGCGAACACCGGGGAGCTGTTTTTT

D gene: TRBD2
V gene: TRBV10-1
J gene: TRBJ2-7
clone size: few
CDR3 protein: CASSESREGPYEQYF
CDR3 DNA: TGCGCCAGCAGTGAGTCACGGGAGGGTCCCTACGAGCAGTACTTC

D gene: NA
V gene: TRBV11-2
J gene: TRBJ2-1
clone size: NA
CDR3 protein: CASSLRDYNEQFF
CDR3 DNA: TGTGCCAGCAGCCTCCGGGACTACAATGAGCAGTTCTTC

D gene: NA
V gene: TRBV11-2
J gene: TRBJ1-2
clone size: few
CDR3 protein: CASSLVGGYYGYTF
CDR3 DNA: TGTGCCAGCAGCTTAGTTGGGGGCTACTATGGCTACACCTTC

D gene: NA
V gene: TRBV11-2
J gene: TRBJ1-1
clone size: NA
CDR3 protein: CASSTIANTEAFF
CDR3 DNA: TGTGCCAGCAGCACCATCGCGAACACTGAAGCTTTCTTT

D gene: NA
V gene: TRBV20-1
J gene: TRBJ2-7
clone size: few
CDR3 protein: CSAPDPYEQYF
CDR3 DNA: TGCAGTGCTCCGGACCCTTACGAGCAGTACTTC

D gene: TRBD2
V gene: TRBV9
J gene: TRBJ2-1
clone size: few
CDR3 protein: CASSPELATAHNEQFF
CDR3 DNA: TGTGCCAGCAGCCCTGAACTAGCGACGGCCCACAATGAGCAGTTCTTC

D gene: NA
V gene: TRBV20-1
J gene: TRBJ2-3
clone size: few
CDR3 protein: CSARRPGQLTDTQYF
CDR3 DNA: TGCAGTGCTAGGCGACCTGGACAGTTGACAGATACGCAGTATTTT

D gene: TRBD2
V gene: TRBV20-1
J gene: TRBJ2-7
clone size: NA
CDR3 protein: CSARIGLAGFYEQYF
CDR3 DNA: TGCAGTGCTAGGATAGGACTAGCGGGTTTCTACGAGCAGTACTTC

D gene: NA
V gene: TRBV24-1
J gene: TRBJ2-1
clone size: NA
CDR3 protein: CATSNSGRSGEQFF
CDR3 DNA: TGTGCCACCAGTAATTCCGGACGGTCGGGTGAGCAGTTCTTC

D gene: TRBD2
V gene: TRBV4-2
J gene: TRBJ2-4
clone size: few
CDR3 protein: CASSQEIPGTSIQYF
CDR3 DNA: TGTGCCAGCAGCCAAGAAATACCCGGGACTAGCATTCAGTACTTC

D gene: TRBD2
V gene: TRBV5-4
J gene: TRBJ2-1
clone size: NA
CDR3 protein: CASSLQREYSTYNEQFF
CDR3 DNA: TGTGCCAGCAGCTTGCAGCGGGAGTATAGTACCTACAATGAGCAGTTCTTC

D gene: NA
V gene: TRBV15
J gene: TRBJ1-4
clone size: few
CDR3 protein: CATSRDRPEKLFF
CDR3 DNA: TGTGCCACCAGCAGAGATCGTCCCGAAAAACTGTTTTTT

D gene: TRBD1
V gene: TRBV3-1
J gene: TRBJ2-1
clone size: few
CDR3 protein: CASSQPDRDLVRNEQFF
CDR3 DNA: TGTGCCAGCAGCCAACCGGACAGGGATCTGGTCAGGAATGAGCAGTTCTTC

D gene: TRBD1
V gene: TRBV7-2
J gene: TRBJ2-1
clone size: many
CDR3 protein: CASSIGQGGYNEQFF
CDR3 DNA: TGTGCCAGCAGCATCGGACAGGGCGGGTACAATGAGCAGTTCTTC

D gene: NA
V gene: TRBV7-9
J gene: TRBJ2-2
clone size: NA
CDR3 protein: CASSLSSSVRELFF
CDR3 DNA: TGTGCCAGCAGCTTATCTTCTTCCGTTCGGGAGCTGTTTTTT

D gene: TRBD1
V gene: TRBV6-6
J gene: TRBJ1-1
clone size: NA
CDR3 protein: CASSARQGLGAFF
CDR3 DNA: TGTGCCAGCAGTGCTCGACAGGGGCTGGGAGCTTTCTTT

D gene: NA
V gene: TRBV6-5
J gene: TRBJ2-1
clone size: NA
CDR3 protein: CASSYTRGVSNEQFF
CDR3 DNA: TGTGCCAGCAGTTACACCCGAGGGGTTTCCAATGAGCAGTTCTTC

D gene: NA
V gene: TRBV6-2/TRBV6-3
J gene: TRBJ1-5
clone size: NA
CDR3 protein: CASSVGMGLQHF
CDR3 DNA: TGTGCCAGCAGCGTGGGTATGGGACTCCAGCATTTT

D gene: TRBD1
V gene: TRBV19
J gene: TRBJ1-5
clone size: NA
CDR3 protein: CASSGTGEWQPQHF
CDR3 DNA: TGTGCCAGTTCCGGGACAGGGGAATGGCAGCCCCAGCATTTT

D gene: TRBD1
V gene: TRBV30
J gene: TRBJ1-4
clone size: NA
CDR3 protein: CAWRRQGADEKLFF
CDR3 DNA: TGTGCCTGGAGACGACAGGGTGCAGATGAAAAACTGTTTTTT

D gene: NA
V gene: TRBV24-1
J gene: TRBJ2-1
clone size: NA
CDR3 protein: CATSDLNRKCNEQFF
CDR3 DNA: TGTGCCACCAGTGATTTGAACCGAAAATGCAATGAGCAGTTCTTC

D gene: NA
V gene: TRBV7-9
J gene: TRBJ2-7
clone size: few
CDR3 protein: CASSLDATTEQYF
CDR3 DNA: TGTGCCAGCAGCTTAGACGCCACGACCGAGCAGTACTTC

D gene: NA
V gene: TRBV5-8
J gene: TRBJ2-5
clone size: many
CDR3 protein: CASSSGRFQETQYF
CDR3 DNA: TGTGCCAGCAGCTCCGGACGATTCCAAGAGACCCAGTACTTC

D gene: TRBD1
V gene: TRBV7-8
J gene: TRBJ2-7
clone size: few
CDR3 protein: CASSPRTGTLYEQYF
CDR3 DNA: TGTGCCAGCAGCCCCCGGACAGGCACCCTCTACGAGCAGTACTTC

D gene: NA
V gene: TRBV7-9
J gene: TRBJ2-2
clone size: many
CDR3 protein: CASSYDRRNTGELFF
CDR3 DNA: TGTGCCAGCAGCTATGACAGGAGGAACACCGGGGAGCTGTTTTTT

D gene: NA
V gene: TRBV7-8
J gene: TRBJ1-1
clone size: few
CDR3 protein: CASSWGRAPFMNTEAFF
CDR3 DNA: TGTGCCAGCAGCTGGGGAAGGGCCCCTTTTATGAACACTGAAGCTTTCTTT

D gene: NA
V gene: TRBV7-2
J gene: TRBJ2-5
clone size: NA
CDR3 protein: CASSLTTRTQETQYF
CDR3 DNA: TGTGCCAGCAGCTTAACTACTAGAACCCAAGAGACCCAGTACTTC

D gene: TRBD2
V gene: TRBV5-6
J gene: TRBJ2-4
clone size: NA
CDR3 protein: CASVAGAGGIQYF
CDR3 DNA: TGTGCCAGCGTGGCGGGAGCGGGAGGTATTCAGTACTTC

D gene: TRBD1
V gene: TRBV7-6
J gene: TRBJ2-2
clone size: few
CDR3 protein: CASSPGQGGRTGELFF
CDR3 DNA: TGTGCCAGCAGCCCCGGACAGGGCGGTCGGACCGGGGAGCTGTTTTTT